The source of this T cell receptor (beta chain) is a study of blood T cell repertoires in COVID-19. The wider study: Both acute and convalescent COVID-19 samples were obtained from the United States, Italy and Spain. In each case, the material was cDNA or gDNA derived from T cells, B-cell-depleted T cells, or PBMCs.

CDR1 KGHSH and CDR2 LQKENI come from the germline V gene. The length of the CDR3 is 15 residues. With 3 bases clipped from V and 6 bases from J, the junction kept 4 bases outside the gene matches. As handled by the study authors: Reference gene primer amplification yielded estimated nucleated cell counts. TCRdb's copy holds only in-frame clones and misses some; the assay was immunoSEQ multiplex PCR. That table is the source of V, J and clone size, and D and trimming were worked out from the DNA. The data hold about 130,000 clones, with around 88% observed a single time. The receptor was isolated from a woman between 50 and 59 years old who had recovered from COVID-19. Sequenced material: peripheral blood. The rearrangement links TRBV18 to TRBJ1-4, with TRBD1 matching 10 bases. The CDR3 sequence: CASSPMTGGYEKLFF. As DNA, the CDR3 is TGTGCCAGCTCACCGATGACAGGGGGCTATGAAAAACTGTTTTTT.